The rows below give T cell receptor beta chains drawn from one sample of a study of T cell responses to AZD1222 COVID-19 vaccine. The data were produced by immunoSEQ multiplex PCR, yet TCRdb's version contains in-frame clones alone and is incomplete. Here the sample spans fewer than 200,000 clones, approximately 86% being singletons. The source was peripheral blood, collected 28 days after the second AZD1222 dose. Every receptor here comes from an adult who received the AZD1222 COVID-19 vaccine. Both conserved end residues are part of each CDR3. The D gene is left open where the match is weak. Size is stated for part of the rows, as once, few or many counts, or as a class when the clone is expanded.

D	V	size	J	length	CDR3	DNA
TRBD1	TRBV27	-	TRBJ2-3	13	CASSGQGRNTQYF	TGTGCCAGCAGTGGACAGGGCAGGAATACGCAGTATTTT
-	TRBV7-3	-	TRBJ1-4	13	CASSLGHNEKLFF	TGTGCCAGCAGCCTCGGACACAATGAAAAACTGTTTTTT
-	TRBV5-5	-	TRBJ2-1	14	CASSFPGLRDEQFF	TGTGCCAGCAGCTTCCCAGGGCTTCGGGATGAGCAGTTCTTC
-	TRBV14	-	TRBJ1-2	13	CASSRPSQGGYTF	TGTGCCAGCAGCCGACCTTCTCAGGGAGGCTACACCTTC
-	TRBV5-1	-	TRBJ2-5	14	CASSGRLGPETQYF	TGCGCCAGCAGCGGACGACTAGGACCGGAGACCCAGTACTTC
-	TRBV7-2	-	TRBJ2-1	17	CASSLGQGSITRDEQFF	TGTGCCAGCAGCTTAGGGCAGGGGTCAATCACGAGGGATGAGCAGTTCTTC
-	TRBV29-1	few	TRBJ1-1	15	CSVDGSTGSDTEAFF	TGCAGCGTTGACGGGAGCACAGGGAGCGACACTGAAGCTTTCTTT
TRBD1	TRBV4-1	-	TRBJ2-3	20	CASSQPHRTRQGGWADTQYF	TGCGCCAGCAGCCAACCTCACCGAACCAGACAGGGTGGGTGGGCAGATACGCAGTATTTT
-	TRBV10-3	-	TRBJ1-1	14	CAISPQGIDTEAFF	TGTGCCATCAGTCCCCAGGGAATTGACACTGAAGCTTTCTTT
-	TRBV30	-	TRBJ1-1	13	CAWSAGAGTEAFF	TGTGCCTGGAGTGCTGGAGCCGGAACTGAAGCTTTCTTT
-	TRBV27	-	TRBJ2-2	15	CASSSPPAGTGELFF	TGTGCCAGCAGCTCTCCCCCGGCGGGGACCGGGGAGCTGTTTTTT
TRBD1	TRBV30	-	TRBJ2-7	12	CASTGVPNEQYF	TGTGCCTCGACAGGGGTCCCCAACGAGCAGTACTTC
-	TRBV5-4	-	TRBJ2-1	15	CASSLGIQGYNEQFF	TGTGCCAGCAGCTTGGGAATTCAGGGCTACAATGAGCAGTTCTTC
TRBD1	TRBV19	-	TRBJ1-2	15	CASSILPFRGQGYTF	TGTGCCAGTAGTATCTTACCTTTCAGGGGGCAAGGCTACACCTTC
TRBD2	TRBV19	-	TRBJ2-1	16	CASSAGRAGVDNEQFF	TGTGCCAGTAGTGCGGGACGGGCGGGGGTCGATAATGAGCAGTTCTTC
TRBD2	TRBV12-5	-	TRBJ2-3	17	CASGLITGGAVTDTQYF	TGTGCTAGTGGTTTGATTACCGGGGGGGCCGTTACAGATACGCAGTATTTT
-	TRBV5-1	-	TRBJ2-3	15	CASTTRDPGRDTQYF	TGCGCCAGCACCACCCGGGATCCCGGAAGGGATACGCAGTATTTT
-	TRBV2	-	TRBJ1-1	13	CASSDQGFGEAFF	TGTGCCAGCAGTGACCAGGGTTTTGGTGAAGCTTTCTTT
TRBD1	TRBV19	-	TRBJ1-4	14	CATRQGHGDEKLFF	TGTGCCACTAGACAGGGCCATGGTGATGAAAAACTGTTTTTT
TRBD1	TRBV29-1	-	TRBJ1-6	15	CSVRVTGGYNSPLHF	TGCAGCGTTAGAGTTACAGGGGGATATAATTCACCCCTCCACTTT
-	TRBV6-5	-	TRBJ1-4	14	CASSGLFGDEKLFF	TGTGCCAGCAGCGGACTGTTTGGAGATGAAAAACTGTTTTTT
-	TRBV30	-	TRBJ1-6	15	CAWSPTGFYNSPLHF	TGTGCCTGGAGTCCTACAGGGTTCTATAATTCACCCCTCCACTTT
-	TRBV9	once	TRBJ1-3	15	CASSVSGLSGNTIYF	TGTGCCAGCAGCGTCTCAGGGCTCTCTGGAAACACCATATATTTT
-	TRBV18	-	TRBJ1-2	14	CASSPSQERYGYTF	TGTGCCAGCTCACCCAGCCAGGAGCGGTATGGCTACACCTTC
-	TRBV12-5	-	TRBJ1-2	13	CASGPPGTYGYTF	TGTGCTAGTGGTCCCCCCGGGACGTATGGCTACACCTTC
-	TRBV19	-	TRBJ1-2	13	CASSSTSLRGYTF	TGTGCCAGTAGTAGTACCAGCCTAAGGGGCTACACCTTC
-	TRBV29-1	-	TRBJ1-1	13	CSVLGSMNTEAFF	TGCAGCGTCTTAGGCTCCATGAACACTGAAGCTTTCTTT
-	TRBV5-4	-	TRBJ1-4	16	CASSLEGSRGREKLFF	TGTGCCAGCAGCTTGGAAGGGTCACGGGGGCGTGAAAAACTGTTTTTT
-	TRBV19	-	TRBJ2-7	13	CASSGPTGYEQYF	TGTGCCAGTAGTGGCCCGACGGGCTACGAGCAGTACTTC
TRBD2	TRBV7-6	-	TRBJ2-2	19	CASSRTGLAGGQGGGELFF	TGTGCCAGCAGCCGCACGGGACTAGCGGGGGGTCAGGGCGGCGGGGAGCTGTTTTTT
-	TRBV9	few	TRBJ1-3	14	CASSPRQAENTIYF	TGTGCCAGCAGCCCCCGACAGGCCGAAAACACCATATATTTT
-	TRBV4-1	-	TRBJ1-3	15	CASSQARVSGNTIYF	TGCGCCAGCAGCCAAGCACGGGTCTCTGGAAACACCATATATTTT
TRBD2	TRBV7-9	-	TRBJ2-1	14	CASSSGLATNEQFF	TGTGCCAGCAGCTCGGGACTAGCTACCAATGAGCAGTTCTTC
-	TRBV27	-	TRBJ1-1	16	CASSFEGSGMNTEAFF	TGTGCCAGCAGTTTTGAGGGATCGGGAATGAACACTGAAGCTTTCTTT
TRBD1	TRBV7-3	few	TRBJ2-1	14	CASSPRTGLHEQFF	TGTGCCAGCAGCCCCCGGACAGGGCTCCATGAGCAGTTCTTC
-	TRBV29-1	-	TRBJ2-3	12	CSGRGGTDTQYF	TGCAGCGGGAGGGGGGGAACAGATACGCAGTATTTT
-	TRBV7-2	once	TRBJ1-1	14	CASSLVGGHTEAFF	TGTGCCAGCAGCTTAGTCGGCGGCCACACTGAAGCTTTCTTT
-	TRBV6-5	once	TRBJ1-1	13	CASSSGLNTEAFF	TGTGCCAGCAGTTCGGGGTTGAACACTGAAGCTTTCTTT
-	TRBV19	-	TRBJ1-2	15	CASSIGAVSAYGYTF	TGTGCCAGTAGTATAGGGGCAGTTAGCGCCTATGGCTACACCTTC
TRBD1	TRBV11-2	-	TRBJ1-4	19	CASSPFPGQGAGGGEKLFF	TGTGCCAGCAGCCCTTTTCCGGGACAGGGGGCCGGTGGTGGTGAAAAACTGTTTTTT
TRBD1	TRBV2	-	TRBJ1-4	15	CASRIRTGAGEKLFF	TGTGCCAGCAGGATTCGGACAGGGGCGGGTGAAAAACTGTTTTTT
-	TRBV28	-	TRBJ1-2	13	CASTPGRFGGYTF	TGTGCCAGCACCCCCGGACGGTTCGGTGGCTACACCTTC
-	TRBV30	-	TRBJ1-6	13	CAWSVRGHTPLHF	TGTGCCTGGAGTGTAAGGGGCCATACACCCCTCCACTTT
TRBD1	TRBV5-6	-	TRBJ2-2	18	CASSSGDRALPNTGELFF	TGTGCCAGCAGCTCAGGGGACAGAGCCCTGCCGAACACCGGGGAGCTGTTTTTT
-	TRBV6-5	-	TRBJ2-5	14	CASSPTITLETQYF	TGTGCCAGCAGTCCGACCATTACTCTGGAGACCCAGTACTTC
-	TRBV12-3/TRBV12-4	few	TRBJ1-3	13	CASSLGMGNTIYF	TGTGCCAGCAGTTTGGGTATGGGAAACACCATATATTTT
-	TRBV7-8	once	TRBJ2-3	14	CASSRGQPTDTQYF	TGTGCCAGCAGCCGAGGACAGCCCACAGATACGCAGTATTTT
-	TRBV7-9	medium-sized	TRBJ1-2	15	CASSFDGTGSYGYTF	TGTGCCAGCAGCTTCGACGGGACTGGCTCATATGGCTACACCTTC
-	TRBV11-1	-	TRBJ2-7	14	CASSLATGSYEQYF	TGTGCCAGCAGCTTAGCAACAGGATCCTACGAGCAGTACTTC
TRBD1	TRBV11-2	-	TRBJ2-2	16	CASSSPTGSYTGELFF	TGTGCCAGCAGCTCGCCGACAGGGAGTTACACCGGGGAGCTGTTTTTT
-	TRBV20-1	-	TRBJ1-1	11	CSAARGTEAFF	TGCAGTGCTGCCCGGGGGACTGAAGCTTTCTTT